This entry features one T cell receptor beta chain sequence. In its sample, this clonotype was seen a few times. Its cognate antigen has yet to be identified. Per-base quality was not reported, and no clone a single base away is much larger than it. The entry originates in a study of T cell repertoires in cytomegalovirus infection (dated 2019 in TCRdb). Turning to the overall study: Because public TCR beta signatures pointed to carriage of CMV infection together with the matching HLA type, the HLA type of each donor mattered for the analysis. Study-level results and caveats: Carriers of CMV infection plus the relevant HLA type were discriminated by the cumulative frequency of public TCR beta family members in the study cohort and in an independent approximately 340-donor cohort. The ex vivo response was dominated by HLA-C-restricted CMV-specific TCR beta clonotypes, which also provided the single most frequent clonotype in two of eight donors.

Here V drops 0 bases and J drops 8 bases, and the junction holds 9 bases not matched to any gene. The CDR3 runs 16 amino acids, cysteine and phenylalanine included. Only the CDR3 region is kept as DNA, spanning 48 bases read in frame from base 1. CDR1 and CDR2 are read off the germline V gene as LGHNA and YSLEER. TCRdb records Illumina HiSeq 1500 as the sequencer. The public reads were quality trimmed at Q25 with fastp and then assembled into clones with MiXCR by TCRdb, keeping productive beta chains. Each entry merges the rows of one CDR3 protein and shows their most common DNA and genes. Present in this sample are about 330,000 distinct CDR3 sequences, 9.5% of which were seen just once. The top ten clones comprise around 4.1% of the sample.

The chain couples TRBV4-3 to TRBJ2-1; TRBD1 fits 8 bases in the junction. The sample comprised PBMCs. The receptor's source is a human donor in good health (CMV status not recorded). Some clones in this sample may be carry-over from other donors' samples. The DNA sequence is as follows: TGCGCCAGCAGCCAAGATGGGACAGGCCTTGGGGATGAGCAGTTCTTC. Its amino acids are CASSQDGTGLGDEQFF.